This TCR beta chain was captured by sequencing in a study of blood T cell repertoires in COVID-19. This clone was observed once. The CDR3 consists of 15 residues. CDR1 is MNHEY, CDR2 SVGAGI, per germline. Unmatched junction bases numbered 8, after V lost 5 bases and J lost 3 bases. Produced via immunoSEQ multiplex PCR; TCRdb's table is partial and in-frame only. The sample carries under 150,000 clones, 84% recorded once. Sample: PBMCs or T cells enriched from blood (not recorded which). This receptor was obtained from a man between 50 and 59 years old in a cohort exposed to, infected with or recovered from COVID-19 (not recorded which). This chain joins TRBV6-5 and TRBJ2-7, with 9 bases matching TRBD1. The CDR3 here is CASSRPGQGIYEQYF. CDR3 bases: TGTGCCAGCAGTAGGCCGGGACAGGGAATCTACGAGCAGTACTTC.